Detailed here is one T cell receptor (beta chain). The sample belongs to a study of cytomegalovirus exposure and HLA in healthy donors. The CDR3 consists of 14 residues. The V and J ends lost 6 bases and 6 bases respectively, with 15 bases between them. From germline, CDR1 is MNHEY and CDR2 SVGAGI. Both 60 Vbeta primers and 13 Jbeta primers went into the PCR. Assay: immunoSEQ multiplex PCR; the TCRdb copy retains only in-frame clones and omits some. Its clone listing holds about 39,000 clones. V gene TRBV6-5 combines with J gene TRBJ1-5; tentative D call: TRBD1 (5 bases). The sequenced sample consisted of PBMCs. The receptor was isolated from a male donor in good health and CMV-seronegative. This chain's CDR3 is CASRRGGVSQPQHF. The CDR3 nucleotides read TGTGCCAGCAGGAGGGGCGGGGTAAGTCAGCCCCAGCATTTT.